The 30 T cell receptor beta chains reported below all come from one sample, sequenced in a study of blood T cell repertoires in COVID-19. This table comes from immunoSEQ multiplex PCR, and its TCRdb copy is limited to in-frame clones, with some not included. The sample lists a few hundred thousand clones, 86% occurring once. The sample comprised PBMCs or T cells enriched from blood (not recorded which). The receptors originated from a woman aged 18 to 35 who had recovered from COVID-19.

The chain links TRBV2 to TRBJ2-5, with 11 bases identical to TRBD2. Germline CDR1 SNHLY, CDR2 FYNNEI. Trimming at V came to 2 bases and at J to 1 base, leaving 3 bases not matched to a gene. This CDR3 is 16 amino acids long. CDR3 residues: CASSESLAGGQETQYF. CDR3 nucleotides: TGTGCCAGCAGTGAATCCCTAGCGGGAGGCCAAGAGACCCAGTACTTC.

This clone was detected only once. This chain links TRBV2 with TRBJ2-1; possibly TRBD2 for D (7 bases). Germline-derived CDR1 and CDR2 are SNHLY and FYNNEI. The CDR3 loop spans 15 amino acids. V gave up 5 bases and J gave up 5 bases, with 16 bases separating them. The CDR3 protein is CASSSRGGPNNEQFF. The DNA of the CDR3 is TGTGCCAGCAGTTCCCGCGGGGGCCCTAACAATGAGCAGTTCTTC.

The V call is TRBV6-1, the J call TRBJ2-3, with D perhaps matching TRBD2 (5 bases). V lost 2 bases, J lost 1 base, and 7 bases lay in between. The CDR3 loop spans 14 amino acids. CDR1 is MNHNS, CDR2 SASEGT, per germline. As DNA, the CDR3 is TGTGCCAGCAGTGAAATGAGGGGCACAGATACGCAGTATTTT. Amino acid sequence: CASSEMRGTDTQYF.

The rearrangement links TRBV11-2 to TRBJ2-7; D is possibly TRBD1 (5 bases). Germline CDR1 is SGHAT and CDR2 is FQNNGV. The V gene lost 0 bases and the J gene lost 6 bases, with 12 bases spanning the gap. This CDR3 comprises 14 residues. CDR3 sequence reads: CASSLDPGSPEQYF. The DNA for the CDR3 is TGTGCCAGCAGCTTAGATCCAGGGTCCCCCGAGCAGTACTTC.

V gene TRBV19 combines with J gene TRBJ1-1; D remains ambiguous. The V end lost 6 bases, the J end lost 0 bases, and 8 bases lay between the germline ends. Germline CDR1 and CDR2: LNHDA and SQIVND (reference sequence). The CDR3 has 13 residues. CDR3 amino acids: CASSPAMNTEAFF. DNA of the CDR3: TGTGCCAGTAGCCCAGCGATGAACACTGAAGCTTTCTTT. The variable domain in full, with the rest retrieved from reference TRBV19 and TRBJ1-1, is DGGITQSPKYLFRKEGQNVTLSCEQNLNHDAMYWYRQDPGQGLRLIYYSQIVNDFQKGDIAEGYSVSREKKESFPLTVTSAQKNPTAFYLCASSPAMNTEAFFGQGTRLTVV.

This rearrangement joins TRBV3-1 (or the pseudogene TRBV3-2) to TRBJ1-1; no firm D call. The CDR3 spans 14 residues. In germline, CDR1 is LGHDT, CDR2 YNNKEL (reference sequence). V gave up 4 bases and J gave up 1 base, with 10 bases separating them. This CDR3 is CASSPDSGNTEAFF. The CDR3 DNA is TGTGCCAGCAGCCCGGATTCGGGGAACACTGAAGCTTTCTTT.

V usage is TRBV3-1 (or the pseudogene TRBV3-2) and J usage is TRBJ2-4; 10 bases are shared with TRBD1. V was pared by 9 bases and J by 8 bases, with 10 bases of the junction left unmatched. Germline CDR1 and CDR2: LGHDT and YNNKEL (reference sequence). The CDR3 covers 14 residues. CDR3 sequence (DNA): TGTGCCAGTACCGCCCGGGACAGGGGAGACATTCAGTACTTC. It translates to CASTARDRGDIQYF.

The V and J genes are TRBV7-6 and TRBJ2-2, with TRBD2 identical over 9 bases. Germline V gene lookup returns CDR1 SGHVS and CDR2 FNYEAQ. V was pared by 4 bases and J by 1 base, with 7 bases of the junction left unmatched. The CDR3 length is 17 residues. In DNA form, the CDR3 reads TGTGCCAGCAGCTCGTTAGCGGGAGCAGTGAACACCGGGGAGCTGTTTTTT. Residues: CASSSLAGAVNTGELFF.

A few counts support this clone. The V and J genes are TRBV19 and TRBJ2-7, with 9 bases fitting TRBD2. The CDR3 spans 16 residues. The junction had 5 bases not matched to a gene; V was cut back by 2 bases and J by 0 bases. Germline CDR1 reads LNHDA; CDR2 reads SQIVND (reference sequence). The CDR3 region is CASSISPSGASYEQYF. In DNA form, the CDR3 reads TGTGCCAGTAGTATATCACCTAGCGGGGCCTCCTACGAGCAGTACTTC.

V is TRBV19 and J is TRBJ1-3; D perhaps matches TRBD1 (6 bases). Trimming shortened V by 4 bases and J by 0 bases, and 13 bases separated the two germline ends. From germline, CDR1 is LNHDA and CDR2 SQIVND (reference sequence). The CDR3 spans 16 residues. CDR3 DNA: TGTGCCAGTAGTACGGGACAACGTCTCTCTGGAAACACCATATATTTT. Its protein product is CASSTGQRLSGNTIYF.

To note about this clone: Mismatch with germline at one junction end may stem from a read error. The chain joins TRBV2 to TRBJ1-2; the D is unclear. The length of the CDR3 is 15 residues. CDR1 SNHLY and CDR2 FYNNEI come from the germline V gene. CDR3 in DNA: TGTGCCAGCAGCGAAGTACCTGTGGCGGGGAGCGGCTACACCTTC. This translates into CASSEVPVAGSGYTF.

J is TRBJ2-2 and V is TRBV2, with D tentatively TRBD2 (6 bases). Deletions cut 8 bases from V and 3 bases from J, with 16 bases between. The CDR3 has 15 amino acids. Germline CDR1 reads SNHLY; CDR2 reads FYNNEI. CDR3 in DNA: TGTGCCAGCTCCCTGGGGGGAGGTGACACCGGGGAGCTGTTTTTT. Its protein product is CASSLGGGDTGELFF.

This chain joins TRBV25-1 and TRBJ1-1; D is uncertain. The CDR3 sequence is 14 residues long. Trimming stripped 4 bases from V and 0 bases from J, with 9 bases between. Germline V gives CDR1 MGHDK, CDR2 SYGVNS. The CDR3 spells CASSGDTLNTEAFF. The DNA for the CDR3 is TGTGCCAGCAGTGGCGACACATTGAACACTGAAGCTTTCTTT.

The chain is built from TRBV7-9 and TRBJ2-1; the match to TRBD1 covers 9 bases. V trimming: 4 bases; J trimming: 5 bases; junction bases outside the gene matches: 6. This CDR3 is 15 amino acids long. Germline-derived CDR1 and CDR2 are SEHNR and FQNEAQ (reference sequence). CDR3 DNA: TGTGCCAGCAGCTCCACAGGGGGCGCGAACAATGAGCAGTTCTTC. Protein: CASSSTGGANNEQFF.

This rearrangement joins TRBV7-9 to TRBJ1-4; unclear D gene. The CDR3 contains 15 residues. V was clipped by 5 bases and J by 7 bases, with 17 bases between them. Germline V gene sequence: CDR1 SEHNR, CDR2 FQNEAQ (reference sequence). In DNA, the CDR3 is TGTGCCAGCAGCCAGAGCGGGTTCGTTAGTGAAAAACTGTTTTTT. Residues: CASSQSGFVSEKLFF.

There are many counts of this clone. The chain recombines TRBV11-1 with TRBJ1-2; D is uncertain. This CDR3 is 14 amino acids long. Germline V gene sequence: CDR1 SGHAT, CDR2 FQDESV (reference sequence). Trimming stripped 1 base from V and 4 bases from J, with 10 bases between. CDR3 bases: TGTGCCAGCAGCTTAGAAACAGAGGGCTATGGCTACACCTTC. It codes for CASSLETEGYGYTF.

Turning to this clone: Other DNA sequences of this sample code for an identical CDR3. The rearrangement joins TRBV27 to TRBJ2-2; D not resolved. Germline V lookup: CDR1 MNHEY, CDR2 SMNVEV (reference sequence). CDR3 size: 12 residues. Trimming stripped 5 bases from V and 2 bases from J, with 3 bases between. CDR3 DNA sequence: TGTGCCAGCAGTCTCAACACCGGGGAGCTGTTTTTT. It yields the protein CASSLNTGELFF.

This clone came up many times. V usage is TRBV2 and J usage is TRBJ1-4, with D possibly matching TRBD1 (5 bases). The CDR3 covers 13 residues. Trimming shortened V by 4 bases and J by 9 bases, and 12 bases separated the two germline ends. CDR1 and CDR2 (germline): SNHLY, FYNNEI. For the CDR3, the DNA is TGTGCCAGCAGTGGTGACAGTCCAAAAAAACTGTTTTTT. It translates to CASSGDSPKKLFF.

The chain couples TRBV30 to TRBJ1-6; D is unclear. V lost 0 bases and J lost 5, with 14 bases in between. This CDR3 is built from 16 residues. CDR1 is GTSNPN, CDR2 SVGIG, per germline (reference sequence). The CDR3 is CAWSVRYSGNNSPLHF. The DNA of the CDR3 is TGTGCCTGGAGTGTAAGATATTCGGGAAATAATTCACCCCTCCACTTT.

This clone came up once. The V gene is TRBV5-1, the J gene TRBJ2-7; 8 nucleotides match TRBD1. The CDR3 extends over 13 amino acids. Germline CDR1 and CDR2: SGHRS and YFSETQ. J was trimmed by 4 bases and V by 5 bases; bases with no gene match: 5. CDR3 sequence: CASRRTGQYEQYF. As DNA, the CDR3 is TGCGCCAGCAGACGGACAGGGCAGTACGAGCAGTACTTC. The variable domain in full, completed from reference TRBV5-1 and TRBJ2-7, reads KAGVTQTPRYLIKTRGQQVTLSCSPISGHRSVSWYQQTPGQGLQFLFEYFSETQRNKGNFPGRFSGRQFSNSRSEMNVSTLELGDSALYLCASRRTGQYEQYFGPGTRLTVT.

As DNA, the CDR3 is TGTGCCAGCAGCTTATTAGGAGGGCAGAACACTGAAGCTTTCTTT. Translating gives CASSLLGGQNTEAFF. This chain uses TRBV11-2 with TRBJ1-1; D remains unclear. Germline V gene lookup returns CDR1 SGHAT and CDR2 FQNNGV. The V end lost 2 bases, the J end lost 1 base, and 11 bases lay between the germline ends. CDR3 length equals 15 residues.

This chain links TRBV12-3 or TRBV12-4 with TRBJ2-7, with 7 positions matching TRBD1. Trimming took 4 bases from V and 5 from J; bases not matched to a gene: 5. The CDR3 spans 13 residues. CDR3 nucleotide sequence: TGTGCCAGCAGTTACAGGGGTATAGACGAGCAGTACTTC. The encoded protein is CASSYRGIDEQYF.

The V gene is TRBV6-5, the J gene TRBJ1-2; 7 positions match TRBD1. CDR3 length: 13 amino acids. Germline CDR1 is MNHEY and CDR2 is SVGAGI. V lost 2 bases and J lost 8; bases outside the gene matches: 5. The CDR3 reads CASSYDRVGGYTF. The CDR3 region has the DNA TGTGCCAGCAGTTACGACAGGGTGGGCGGCTACACCTTC.

The chain carries TRBV5-4 and TRBJ2-1, with D maybe TRBD2 (5 bases). The CDR3 loop spans 14 amino acids. The ends were cut back, 4 bases at V and 9 bases at J, with 17 bases in the middle. Per the germline V gene, CDR1 is SGHNT and CDR2 is YYREEE (reference sequence). Here the CDR3 reads CASSRAVRAGEQFF. The DNA for the CDR3 is TGTGCCAGCAGCCGAGCTGTACGGGCGGGTGAGCAGTTCTTC. The full variable domain, in which reference TRBV5-4 and TRBJ2-1 provide the parts outside the CDR3, is ETGVTQSPTHLIKTRGQQVTLRCSSQSGHNTVSWYQQALGQGPQFIFQYYREEENGRGNFPPRFSGLQFPNYSSELNVNALELDDSALYLCASSRAVRAGEQFFGPGTRLTVL.

This chain joins TRBV6-5 and TRBJ2-1, with TRBD2 matching 13 bases. Trimming at V came to 7 bases and at J to 5 bases, leaving 5 bases not matched to a gene. This CDR3 spans 15 amino acids. Germline CDR1 is MNHEY and CDR2 is SVGAGI. The chain's CDR3 is CASMTSGGFDNEQFF. CDR3 nucleotides: TGTGCCAGCATGACTAGCGGGGGGTTCGACAATGAGCAGTTCTTC.

The chain couples TRBV6-5 to TRBJ1-1, with 9 bases aligning to TRBD1. There are 15 residues in the CDR3. V trimming: 1 base; J trimming: 1 base; junction bases outside the gene matches: 1. Per germline, CDR1 MNHEY and CDR2 SVGAGI. The DNA for the CDR3 is TGTGCCAGCAGTTACTGGGGACAGGGGAACACTGAAGCTTTCTTT. Its translation is CASSYWGQGNTEAFF.

This clone came up a few times. The chain combines TRBV5-1 with TRBJ2-7; D is unclear. The germline CDR1 and CDR2 sequences are SGHRS and YFSETQ. The V and J ends lost 4 bases and 3 bases respectively, with 11 bases between them. CDR3 length: 13 residues. The DNA for the CDR3 is TGCGCCAGCAGCCACCTACAGAGCTACGAGCAGTACTTC. Encoded protein: CASSHLQSYEQYF.

The CDR3 nucleotides are TGTGCCAGCAGCGGCGCAGGGGGCGGCTCTAATTCACCCCTCCACTTT. This sequence encodes CASSGAGGGSNSPLHF. The rearrangement uses TRBV7-9 and TRBJ1-6; 8 bases fit TRBD1. CDR1 and CDR2 (germline): SEHNR, FQNEAQ (reference sequence). With V trimmed by 5 bases and J by 6 bases, 9 bases remained unmatched. The CDR3 length is 16 residues. Filled out from reference TRBV7-9 and TRBJ1-6, the complete variable domain reads DTGVSQNPRHKITKRGQNVTFRCDPISEHNRLYWYRQTLGQGPEFLTYFQNEAQLEKSRLLSDRFSAERPKGSFSTLEIQRTEQGDSAMYLCASSGAGGGSNSPLHFGNGTRLTVT.

Note on this clone: Other DNA sequences in this sample translate to the same CDR3. CDR3 DNA: TGTGCCTGGAGTCCCGGGGTTGGGACTGAAGCTTTCTTT. Its protein product is CAWSPGVGTEAFF. The V call is TRBV30, the J call TRBJ1-1; the D is unclear. Germline CDR1 and CDR2: GTSNPN and SVGIG (reference sequence). Deletions cut 2 bases from V and 5 bases from J, with 12 bases between. The CDR3 runs to 13 residues.

This clone was seen only a few times. V gene TRBV19 combines with J gene TRBJ2-1; 14 bases agree with TRBD2. The V and J ends lost 6 bases and 7 bases, in that order; junction bases with no gene match: 2. The CDR3 runs to 14 residues. The germline gives CDR1 LNHDA, CDR2 SQIVND (reference sequence). The CDR3 sequence is CASRGLAGVNEQFF. Written as DNA, the CDR3 is TGTGCCAGTAGGGGACTAGCGGGAGTAAATGAGCAGTTCTTC.